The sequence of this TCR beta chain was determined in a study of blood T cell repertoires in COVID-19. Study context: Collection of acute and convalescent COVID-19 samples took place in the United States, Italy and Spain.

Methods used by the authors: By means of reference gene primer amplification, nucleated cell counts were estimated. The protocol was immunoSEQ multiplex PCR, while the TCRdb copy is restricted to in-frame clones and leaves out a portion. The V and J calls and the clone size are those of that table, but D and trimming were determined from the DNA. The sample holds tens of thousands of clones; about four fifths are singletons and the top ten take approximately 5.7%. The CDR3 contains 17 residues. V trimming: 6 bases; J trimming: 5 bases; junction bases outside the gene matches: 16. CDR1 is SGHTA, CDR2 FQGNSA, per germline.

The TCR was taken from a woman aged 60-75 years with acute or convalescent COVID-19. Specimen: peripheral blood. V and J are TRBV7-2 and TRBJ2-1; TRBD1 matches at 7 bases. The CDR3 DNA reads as TGTGCCAGCAGTCTTGAGGGACAGAAGGTGTACCACAATGAGCAGTTCTTC. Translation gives CASSLEGQKVYHNEQFF.